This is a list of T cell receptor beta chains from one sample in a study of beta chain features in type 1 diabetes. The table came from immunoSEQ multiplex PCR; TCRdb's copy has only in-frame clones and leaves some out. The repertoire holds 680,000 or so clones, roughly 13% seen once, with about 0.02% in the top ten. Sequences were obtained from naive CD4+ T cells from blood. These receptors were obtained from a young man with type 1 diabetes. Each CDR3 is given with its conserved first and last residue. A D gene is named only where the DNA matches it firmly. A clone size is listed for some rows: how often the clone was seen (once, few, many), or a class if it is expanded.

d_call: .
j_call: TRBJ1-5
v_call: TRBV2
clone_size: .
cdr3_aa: CASSETGHLSNQPQHF
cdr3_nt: TGTGCCAGCAGTGAAACTGGACACCTTAGCAATCAGCCCCAGCATTTT

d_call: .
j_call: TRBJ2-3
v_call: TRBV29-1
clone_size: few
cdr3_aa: CSTKQAYSTDTQYF
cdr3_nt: TGCAGCACGAAACAGGCCTATAGCACAGATACGCAGTATTTT

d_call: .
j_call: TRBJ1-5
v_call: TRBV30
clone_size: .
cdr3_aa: CAWSRQSYSNQPQHF
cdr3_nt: TGTGCCTGGAGTAGACAGTCATATAGCAATCAGCCCCAGCATTTT

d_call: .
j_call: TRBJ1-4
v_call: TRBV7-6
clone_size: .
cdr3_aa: CASSLNPFQSATNEKLFF
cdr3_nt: TGTGCCAGCAGCTTGAACCCATTTCAGTCCGCAACTAATGAAAAACTGTTTTTT

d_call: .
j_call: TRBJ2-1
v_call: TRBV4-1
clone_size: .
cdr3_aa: CASSQQGPYNEQFF
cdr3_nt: TGCGCCAGCAGCCAGCAGGGTCCATACAATGAGCAGTTCTTC

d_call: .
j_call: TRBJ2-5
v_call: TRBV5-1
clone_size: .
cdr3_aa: CASSLRETQYF
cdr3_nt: TGCGCCAGCAGCTTGCGCGAGACCCAGTACTTC

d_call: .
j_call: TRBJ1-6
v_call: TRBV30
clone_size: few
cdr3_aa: CAWKGGSYNSPLHF
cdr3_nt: TGTGCCTGGAAAGGCGGCTCCTATAATTCACCCCTCCACTTT

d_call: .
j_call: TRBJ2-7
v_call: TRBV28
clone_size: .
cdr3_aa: CASINGADNYEQYF
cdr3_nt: TGTGCCAGCATCAACGGGGCTGACAACTACGAGCAGTACTTC

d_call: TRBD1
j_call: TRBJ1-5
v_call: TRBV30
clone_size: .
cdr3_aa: CAWSSTGWPTMSNQPQHF
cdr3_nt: TGTGCCTGGAGTTCGACAGGGTGGCCAACGATGAGCAATCAGCCCCAGCATTTT

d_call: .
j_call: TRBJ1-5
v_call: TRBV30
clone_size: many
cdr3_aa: CAWSGTARQPQHF
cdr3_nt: TGTGCCTGGAGTGGCACAGCGCGGCAGCCCCAGCATTTT

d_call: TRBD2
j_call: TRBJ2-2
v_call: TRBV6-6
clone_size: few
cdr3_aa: CASTETSGAGELFF
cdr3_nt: TGTGCCAGCACCGAGACTAGCGGGGCCGGGGAGCTGTTTTTT

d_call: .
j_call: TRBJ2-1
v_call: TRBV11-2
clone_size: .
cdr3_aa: CASSLVGVGSGRQFF
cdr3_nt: TGTGCCAGCAGCTTAGTGGGGGTTGGGTCAGGGAGGCAGTTCTTC

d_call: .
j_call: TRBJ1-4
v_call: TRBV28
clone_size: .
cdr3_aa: CASSDPAGLSNEKLFF
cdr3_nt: TGTGCCAGCAGTGACCCGGCGGGGTTGTCTAATGAAAAACTGTTTTTT

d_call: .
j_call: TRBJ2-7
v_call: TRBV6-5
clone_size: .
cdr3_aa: CASSSSGEQYF
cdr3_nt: TGTGCCAGCAGTTCGAGCGGGGAGCAGTACTTC

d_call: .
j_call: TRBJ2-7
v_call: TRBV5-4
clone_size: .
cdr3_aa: CASSSSLASTKYF
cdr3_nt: TGTGCCAGCAGCTCCTCCTTGGCTTCGACGAAGTACTTC

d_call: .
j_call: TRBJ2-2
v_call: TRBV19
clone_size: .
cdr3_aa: CASSPGPNTGELFF
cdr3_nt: TGTGCCAGTAGTCCGGGTCCGAACACCGGGGAGCTGTTTTTT

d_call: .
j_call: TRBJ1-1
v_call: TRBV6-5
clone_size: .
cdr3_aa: CASSYSNSSPEAFF
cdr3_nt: TGTGCCAGCAGTTACTCCAACAGTAGCCCTGAAGCTTTCTTT

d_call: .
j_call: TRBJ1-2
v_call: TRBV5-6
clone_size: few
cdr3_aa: CASSPEKGPGYTF
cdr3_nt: TGTGCCAGCAGCCCGGAGAAGGGGCCCGGCTACACCTTC

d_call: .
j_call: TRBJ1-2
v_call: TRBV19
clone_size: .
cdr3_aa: CASSSGQFYGYTF
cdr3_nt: TGTGCCAGTAGTAGCGGGCAGTTCTATGGCTACACCTTC

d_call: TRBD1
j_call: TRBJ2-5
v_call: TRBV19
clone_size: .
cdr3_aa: CASSIRTGGETQYF
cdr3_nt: TGTGCCAGTAGTATACGGACAGGGGGGGAGACCCAGTACTTC

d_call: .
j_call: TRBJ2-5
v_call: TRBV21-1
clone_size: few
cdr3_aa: CASSKGYAETQYF
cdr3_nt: TGTGCCAGCAGCAAAGGGTACGCTGAGACCCAGTACTTC

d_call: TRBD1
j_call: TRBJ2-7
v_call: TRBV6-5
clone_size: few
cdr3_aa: CASNSRGQEQYF
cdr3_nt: TGTGCCAGCAATTCCAGGGGGCAAGAGCAGTACTTC

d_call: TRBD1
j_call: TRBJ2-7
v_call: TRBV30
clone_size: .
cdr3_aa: CAWRTPGQVHEQYF
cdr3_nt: TGTGCCTGGAGGACACCGGGACAGGTCCACGAGCAGTACTTC

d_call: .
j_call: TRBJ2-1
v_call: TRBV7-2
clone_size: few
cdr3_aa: CASSPRWGRSEQFF
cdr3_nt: TGTGCCAGCAGCCCCCGGTGGGGGCGCAGCGAGCAGTTCTTC

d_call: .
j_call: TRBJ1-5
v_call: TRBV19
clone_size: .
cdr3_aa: CASSRTTNQPQHF
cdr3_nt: TGTGCCAGTAGTAGGACCACCAATCAGCCCCAGCATTTT

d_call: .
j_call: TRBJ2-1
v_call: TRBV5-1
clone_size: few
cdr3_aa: CASSLESEPYNEQFF
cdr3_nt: TGCGCCAGCAGCTTGGAGTCGGAACCATACAATGAGCAGTTCTTC

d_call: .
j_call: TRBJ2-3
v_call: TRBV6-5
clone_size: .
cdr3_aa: CASRTASASDTQYF
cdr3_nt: TGTGCCAGCAGGACCGCGTCGGCGTCAGATACGCAGTATTTT

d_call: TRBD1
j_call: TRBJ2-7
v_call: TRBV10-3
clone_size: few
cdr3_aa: CAAAGTGPYEQYF
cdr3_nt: TGTGCCGCTGCCGGGACAGGCCCCTACGAGCAGTACTTC

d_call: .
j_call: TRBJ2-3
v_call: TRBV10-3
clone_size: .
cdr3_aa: CAMGKGSSDTQYF
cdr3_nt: TGTGCCATGGGCAAGGGGAGCTCAGATACGCAGTATTTT

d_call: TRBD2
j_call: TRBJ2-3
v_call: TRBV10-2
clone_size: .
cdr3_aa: CASRLAGMADTQYF
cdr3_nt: TGCGCCAGCCGACTAGCGGGGATGGCAGATACGCAGTATTTT

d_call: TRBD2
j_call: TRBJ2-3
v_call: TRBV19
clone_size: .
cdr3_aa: CASSTSGGETDTQYF
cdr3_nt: TGTGCCAGTAGTACCTCCGGGGGGGAAACAGATACGCAGTATTTT

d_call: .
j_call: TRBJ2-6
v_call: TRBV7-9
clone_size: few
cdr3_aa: CASSLASSGANVLTF
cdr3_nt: TGTGCCAGCAGCTTAGCTAGCTCTGGGGCCAACGTCCTGACTTTC

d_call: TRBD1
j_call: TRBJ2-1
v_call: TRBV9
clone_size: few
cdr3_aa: CASSPRDRTYNEQFF
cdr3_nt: TGTGCCAGCAGCCCGCGGGACAGGACCTACAATGAGCAGTTCTTC

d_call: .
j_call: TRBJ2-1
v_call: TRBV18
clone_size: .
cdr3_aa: CASSPRDSDYDEQFF
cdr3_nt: TGTGCCAGCTCACCGCGGGACAGTGATTACGATGAGCAGTTCTTC

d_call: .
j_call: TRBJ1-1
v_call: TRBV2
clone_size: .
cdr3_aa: CASNLQENTEAFF
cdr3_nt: TGTGCCAGCAACCTTCAAGAGAACACTGAAGCTTTCTTT

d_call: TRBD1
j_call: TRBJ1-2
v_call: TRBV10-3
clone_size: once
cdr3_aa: CAISESPGQGHF
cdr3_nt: TGTGCCATCAGTGAGTCCCCCGGACAGGGACACTTC

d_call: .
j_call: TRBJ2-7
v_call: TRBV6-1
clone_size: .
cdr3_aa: CASSENSYEQYF
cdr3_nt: TGTGCCAGCAGTGAAAACAGCTACGAGCAGTACTTC

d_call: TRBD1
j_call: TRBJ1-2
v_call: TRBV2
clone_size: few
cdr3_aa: CASSVIGQGGYGYTF
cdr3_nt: TGTGCCAGCAGTGTAATCGGACAGGGCGGCTATGGCTACACCTTC

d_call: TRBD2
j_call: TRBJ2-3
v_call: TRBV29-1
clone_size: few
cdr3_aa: CSVEGSSGGRGDTQYF
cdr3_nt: TGCAGCGTTGAAGGTAGTAGCGGGGGCAGAGGAGATACGCAGTATTTT

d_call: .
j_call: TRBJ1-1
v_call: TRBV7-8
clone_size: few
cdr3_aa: CASSKTVNTEAFF
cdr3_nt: TGTGCCAGCAGCAAGACAGTGAACACTGAAGCTTTCTTT

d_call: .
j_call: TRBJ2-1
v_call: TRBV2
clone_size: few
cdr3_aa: CASIDRAGNYNEQFF
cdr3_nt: TGTGCCAGCATAGATCGGGCAGGGAACTACAATGAGCAGTTCTTC

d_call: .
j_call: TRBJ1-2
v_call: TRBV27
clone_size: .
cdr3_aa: CASSLGPAAGHYTF
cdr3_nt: TGTGCCAGCAGTTTGGGGCCTGCGGCGGGCCACTACACCTTC

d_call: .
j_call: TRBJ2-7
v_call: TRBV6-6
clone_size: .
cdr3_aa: CASSTSLEQYF
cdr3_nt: TGTGCCAGCAGTACCAGTCTCGAGCAGTACTTC

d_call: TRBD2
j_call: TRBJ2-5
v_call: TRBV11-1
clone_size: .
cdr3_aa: CASSFSGGTETQYF
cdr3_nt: TGTGCCAGCAGCTTTAGCGGGGGCACTGAGACCCAGTACTTC

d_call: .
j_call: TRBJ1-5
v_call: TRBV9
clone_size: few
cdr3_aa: CASSAAGGQPQHF
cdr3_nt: TGTGCCAGCAGCGCGGCGGGGGGTCAGCCCCAGCATTTT

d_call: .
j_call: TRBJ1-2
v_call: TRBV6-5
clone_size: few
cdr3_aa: CASSLLPRAYGYTF
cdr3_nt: TGTGCCAGCAGCTTACTCCCCAGGGCCTATGGCTACACCTTC

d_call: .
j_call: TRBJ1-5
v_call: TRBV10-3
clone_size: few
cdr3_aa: CAIKSGGDQPQHF
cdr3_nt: TGTGCCATCAAGTCAGGAGGGGACCAGCCCCAGCATTTT

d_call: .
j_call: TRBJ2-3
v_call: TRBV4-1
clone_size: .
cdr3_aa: CASRRWLGGTDTQYF
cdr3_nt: TGCGCCAGCAGGAGGTGGCTGGGGGGCACAGATACGCAGTATTTT

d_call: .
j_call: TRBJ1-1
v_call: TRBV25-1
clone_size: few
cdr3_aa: CASSEQETVNTEAFF
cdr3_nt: TGTGCCAGCAGTGAACAGGAGACAGTGAACACTGAAGCTTTCTTT

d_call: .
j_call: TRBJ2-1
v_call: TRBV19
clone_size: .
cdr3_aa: CASSVGRGHRNEQFF
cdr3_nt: TGTGCCAGTAGTGTTGGGCGGGGGCACCGCAATGAGCAGTTCTTC

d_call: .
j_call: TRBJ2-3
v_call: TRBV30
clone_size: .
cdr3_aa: CAWRGRRGTDTQYF
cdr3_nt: TGTGCCTGGAGAGGAAGAAGGGGCACAGATACGCAGTATTTT

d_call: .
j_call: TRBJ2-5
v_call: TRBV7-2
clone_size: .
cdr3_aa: CASMRQSGPETQYF
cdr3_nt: TGTGCCAGCATGCGACAGAGCGGTCCAGAGACCCAGTACTTC

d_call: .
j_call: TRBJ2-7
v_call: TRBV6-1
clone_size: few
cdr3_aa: CAISSLSSSYEQYF
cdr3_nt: TGTGCCATCTCGAGCCTTTCTAGCTCCTACGAGCAGTACTTC

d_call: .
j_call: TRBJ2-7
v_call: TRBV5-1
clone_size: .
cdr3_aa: CASTPSTGNSYEQYF
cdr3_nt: TGCGCCAGCACCCCCAGTACAGGGAACTCCTACGAGCAGTACTTC

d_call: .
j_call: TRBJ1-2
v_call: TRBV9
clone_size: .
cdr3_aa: CASSGGGPNYGYTF
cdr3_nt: TGTGCCAGCAGCGGGGGAGGGCCCAACTATGGCTACACCTTC

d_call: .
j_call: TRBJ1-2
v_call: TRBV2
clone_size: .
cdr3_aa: CASSEVPSVGYTF
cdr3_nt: TGTGCCAGCTCCGAAGTACCCAGCGTCGGCTACACCTTC

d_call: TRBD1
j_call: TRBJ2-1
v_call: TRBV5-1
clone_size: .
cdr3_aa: CASSPPATGAGQEQFF
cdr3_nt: TGCGCCAGCAGCCCACCCGCGACAGGGGCCGGCCAGGAGCAGTTCTTC